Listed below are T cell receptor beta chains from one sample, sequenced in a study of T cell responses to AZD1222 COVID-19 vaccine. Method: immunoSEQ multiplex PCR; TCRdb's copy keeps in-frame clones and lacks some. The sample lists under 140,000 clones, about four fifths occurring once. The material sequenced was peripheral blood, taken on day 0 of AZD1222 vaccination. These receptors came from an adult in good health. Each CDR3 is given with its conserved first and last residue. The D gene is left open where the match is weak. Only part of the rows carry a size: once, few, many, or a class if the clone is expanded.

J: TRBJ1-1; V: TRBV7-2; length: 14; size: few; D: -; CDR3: CASSLGKGGTEAFF; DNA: TGTGCCAGCAGCCTCGGGAAAGGGGGCACTGAAGCTTTCTTT
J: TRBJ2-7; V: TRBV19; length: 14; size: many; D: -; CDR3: CASAGLESSYEQYF; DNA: TGTGCCAGTGCTGGGCTGGAGAGCTCCTACGAGCAGTACTTC
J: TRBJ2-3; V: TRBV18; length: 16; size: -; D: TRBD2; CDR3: CASSPTLAGGTDTQYF; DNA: TGTGCCAGCTCACCCACCCTAGCGGGGGGGACAGATACGCAGTATTTT
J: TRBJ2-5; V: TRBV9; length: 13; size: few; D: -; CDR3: CASSVPPEETQYF; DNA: TGTGCCAGCAGCGTACCCCCGGAGGAGACCCAGTACTTC
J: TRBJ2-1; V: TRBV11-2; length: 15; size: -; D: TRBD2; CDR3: CASSPEGLVYNEQFF; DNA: TGTGCCAGCAGCCCGGAAGGACTAGTCTACAATGAGCAGTTCTTC
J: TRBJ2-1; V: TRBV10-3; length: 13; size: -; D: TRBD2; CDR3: CAIRAAGGGEQFF; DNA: TGTGCCATCCGGGCAGCGGGAGGGGGTGAGCAGTTCTTC
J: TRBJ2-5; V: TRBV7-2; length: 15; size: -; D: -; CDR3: CASSLFGQTAETQYF; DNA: TGTGCCAGCAGCTTATTTGGCCAAACGGCGGAGACCCAGTACTTC
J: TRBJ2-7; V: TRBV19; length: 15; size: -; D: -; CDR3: CASSFRRDASYEQYF; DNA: TGTGCCAGTAGTTTCCGCCGGGACGCCTCCTACGAGCAGTACTTC
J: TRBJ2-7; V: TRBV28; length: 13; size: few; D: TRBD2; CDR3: CASRTSGSYEQYF; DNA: TGTGCCAGCAGGACTAGCGGATCCTACGAGCAGTACTTC
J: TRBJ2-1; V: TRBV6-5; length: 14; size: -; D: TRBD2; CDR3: CASFSSGGGNEQFF; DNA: TGTGCCAGTTTCTCTAGCGGGGGGGGAAATGAGCAGTTCTTC
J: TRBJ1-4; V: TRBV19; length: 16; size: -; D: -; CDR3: CASSGIQGRRNEKLFF; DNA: TGTGCCAGTAGCGGTATACAGGGCCGGCGAAATGAAAAACTGTTTTTT
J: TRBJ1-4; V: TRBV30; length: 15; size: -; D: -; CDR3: CAWRRGRSTNEKLFF; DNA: TGTGCCTGGAGAAGAGGCAGGTCGACTAATGAAAAACTGTTTTTT
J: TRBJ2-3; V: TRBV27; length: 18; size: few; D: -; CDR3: CASSLSRGRRGDTDTQYF; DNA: TGTGCCAGCAGTTTATCGAGGGGCCGTAGGGGGGACACAGATACGCAGTATTTT
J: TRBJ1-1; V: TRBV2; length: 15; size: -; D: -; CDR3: CASSWGGGMNTEAFF; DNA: TGTGCCAGCAGTTGGGGCGGAGGAATGAACACTGAAGCTTTCTTT
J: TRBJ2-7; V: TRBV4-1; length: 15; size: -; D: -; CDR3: CASSQEGRGGNEQYF; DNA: TGCGCCAGCAGCCAAGAGGGGCGGGGAGGAAACGAGCAGTACTTC
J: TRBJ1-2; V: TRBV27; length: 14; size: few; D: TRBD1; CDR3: CASSFGQGQYGYTF; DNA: TGTGCCAGCAGTTTCGGACAGGGGCAGTATGGCTACACCTTC
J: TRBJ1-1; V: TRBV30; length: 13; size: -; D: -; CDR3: CAWDRVLNTEAFF; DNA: TGTGCCTGGGACAGAGTACTGAACACTGAAGCTTTCTTT
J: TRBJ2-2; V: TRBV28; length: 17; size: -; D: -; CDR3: CASREWNRFANTGELFF; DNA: TGTGCCAGCAGAGAATGGAACAGGTTCGCGAACACCGGGGAGCTGTTTTTT
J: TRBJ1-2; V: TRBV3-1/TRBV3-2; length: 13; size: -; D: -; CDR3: CASSPSGNYGYTF; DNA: TGTGCCAGCAGCCCCTCGGGGAACTATGGCTACACCTTC
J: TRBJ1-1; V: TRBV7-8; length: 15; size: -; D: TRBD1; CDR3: CASSLDGNRGTEAFF; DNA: TGTGCCAGCAGCTTAGACGGGAACAGGGGAACTGAAGCTTTCTTT
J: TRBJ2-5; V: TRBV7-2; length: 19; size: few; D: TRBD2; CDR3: CASRPGLAGGLSRQETQYF; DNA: TGTGCCAGCAGGCCTGGACTAGCGGGAGGACTATCAAGGCAGGAGACCCAGTACTTC
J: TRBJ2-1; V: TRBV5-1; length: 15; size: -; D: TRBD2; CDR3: CASSLVASGVNEQFF; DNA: TGCGCCAGCAGCTTGGTGGCTAGCGGGGTCAATGAGCAGTTCTTC
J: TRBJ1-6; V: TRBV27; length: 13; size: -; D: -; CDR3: CASGTAYNSPLHF; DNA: TGTGCCAGTGGGACCGCATATAATTCACCCCTCCACTTT
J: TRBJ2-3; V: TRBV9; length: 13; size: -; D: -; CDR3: CASSLRGTDTQYF; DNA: TGTGCCAGCAGCCTGAGGGGGACAGATACGCAGTATTTT
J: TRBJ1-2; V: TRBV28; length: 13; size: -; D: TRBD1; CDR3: CASRRSRGRGYTF; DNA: TGTGCCAGCAGACGGTCCAGGGGGCGCGGCTACACCTTC